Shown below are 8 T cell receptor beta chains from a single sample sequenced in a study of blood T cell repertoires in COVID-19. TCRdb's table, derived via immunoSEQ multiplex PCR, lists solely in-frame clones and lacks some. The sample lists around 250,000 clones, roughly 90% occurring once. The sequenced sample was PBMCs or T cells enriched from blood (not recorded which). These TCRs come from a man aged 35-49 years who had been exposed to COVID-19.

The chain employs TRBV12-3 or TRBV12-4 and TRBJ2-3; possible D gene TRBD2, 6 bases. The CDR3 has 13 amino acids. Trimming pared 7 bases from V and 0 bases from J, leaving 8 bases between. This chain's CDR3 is CASNGRSTDTQYF. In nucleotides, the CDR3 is TGTGCCAGCAATGGGAGGAGCACAGATACGCAGTATTTT.

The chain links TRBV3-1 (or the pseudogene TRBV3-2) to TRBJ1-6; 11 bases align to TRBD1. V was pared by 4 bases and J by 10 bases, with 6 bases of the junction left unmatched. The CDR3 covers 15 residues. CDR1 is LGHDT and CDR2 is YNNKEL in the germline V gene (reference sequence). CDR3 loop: CASSRGGTGGSPLHF. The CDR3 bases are TGTGCCAGCAGCCGGGGCGGGACAGGGGGATCACCCCTCCACTTT.

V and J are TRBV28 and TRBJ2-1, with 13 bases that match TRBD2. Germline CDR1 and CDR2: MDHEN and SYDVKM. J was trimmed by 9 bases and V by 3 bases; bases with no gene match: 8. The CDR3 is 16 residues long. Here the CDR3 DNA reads TGTGCCAGCAGTTTTTCTCCGGGACTAGCGGGAACTGAGCAGTTCTTC. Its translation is CASSFSPGLAGTEQFF. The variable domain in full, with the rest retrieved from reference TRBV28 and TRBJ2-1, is DVKVTQSSRYLVKRTGEKVFLECVQDMDHENMFWYRQDPGLGLRLIYFSYDVKMKEKGDIPEGYSVSREKKERFSLILESASTNQTSMYLCASSFSPGLAGTEQFFGPGTRLTVL.

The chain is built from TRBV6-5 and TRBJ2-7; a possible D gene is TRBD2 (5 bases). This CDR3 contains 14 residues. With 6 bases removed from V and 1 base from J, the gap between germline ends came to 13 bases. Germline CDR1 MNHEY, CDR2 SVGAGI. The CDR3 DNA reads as TGTGCCAGCAGGAGGACGACTAAGTCCTACGAGCAGTACTTC. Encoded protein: CASRRTTKSYEQYF.

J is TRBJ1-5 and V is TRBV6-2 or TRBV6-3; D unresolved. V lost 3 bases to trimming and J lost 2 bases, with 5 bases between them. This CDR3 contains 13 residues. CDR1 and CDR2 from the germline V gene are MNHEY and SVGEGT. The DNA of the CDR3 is TGTGCCAGCAGTTATGTAGGCAATCAGCCCCAGCATTTT. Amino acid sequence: CASSYVGNQPQHF.

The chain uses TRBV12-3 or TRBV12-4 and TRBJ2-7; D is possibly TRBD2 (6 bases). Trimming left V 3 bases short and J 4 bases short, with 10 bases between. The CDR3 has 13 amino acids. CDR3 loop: CASSFGGVYEQYF. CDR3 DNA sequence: TGTGCCAGCAGTTTTGGCGGGGTGTACGAGCAGTACTTC.

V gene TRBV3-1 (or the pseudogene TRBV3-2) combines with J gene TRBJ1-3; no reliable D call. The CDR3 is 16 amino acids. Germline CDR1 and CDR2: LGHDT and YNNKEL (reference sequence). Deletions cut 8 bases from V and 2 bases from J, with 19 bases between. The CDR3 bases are TGTGCCAGCTCCTCTCGCGAGGGCAGAGCTGGAAACACCATATATTTT. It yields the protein CASSSREGRAGNTIYF.

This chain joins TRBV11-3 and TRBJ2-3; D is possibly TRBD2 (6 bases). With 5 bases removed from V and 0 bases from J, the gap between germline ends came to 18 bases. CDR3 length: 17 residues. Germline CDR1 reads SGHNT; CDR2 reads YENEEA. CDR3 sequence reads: CASSAPGLTTSTDTQYF. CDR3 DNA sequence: TGTGCCAGCAGCGCTCCGGGACTCACAACTAGCACAGATACGCAGTATTTT.